Listed here are 10 T cell receptor beta chains from one sample, sequenced in a study of blood T cell repertoires in COVID-19. Using immunoSEQ multiplex PCR, the repertoire was profiled, and TCRdb retains in-frame clones only, with some absent. The data hold a few hundred thousand clones, with 70% to 90% observed a single time. Material: PBMCs or T cells enriched from blood (not recorded which). The source of these receptors is a woman aged 18-35 years who had recovered from COVID-19.

The chain employs TRBV7-2 and TRBJ2-5; maybe TRBD2 (6 bases). Trimming removed 5 bases from V and 3 bases from J, with 7 bases in between. CDR3 length: 12 residues. Looked up from germline, CDR1 is SGHTA and CDR2 is FQGNSA. In nucleotides, the CDR3 is TGTGCCAGCAGCCCGGGAGAAGAGACCCAGTACTTC. Protein product: CASSPGEETQYF. Full variable domain (remainder filled in from reference TRBV7-2 and TRBJ2-5): GAGVSQSPSNKVTEKGKDVELRCDPISGHTALYWYRQSLGQGLEFLIYFQGNSAPDKSGLPSDRFSAERTGGSVSTLTIQRTQQEDSAVYLCASSPGEETQYFGPGTRLLVL.

V usage is TRBV19 and J usage is TRBJ1-4, with 7 positions matching TRBD1. Looked up from germline, CDR1 is LNHDA and CDR2 is SQIVND (reference sequence). This CDR3 region has 21 residues. V trimming: 6 bases; J trimming: 2 bases; junction bases outside the gene matches: 24. The CDR3 is CASRPKGAKTSIYRTNEKLFF. CDR3 DNA sequence: TGTGCCAGTAGACCCAAGGGGGCGAAGACAAGTATATATAGGACTAATGAAAAACTGTTTTTT.

This chain joins TRBV5-1 and TRBJ2-5, with D tentatively TRBD2 (5 bases). Germline V gene lookup returns CDR1 SGHRS and CDR2 YFSETQ. V was pared by 0 bases and J by 3 bases, with 9 bases between. The CDR3 is made up of 14 amino acids. The DNA for the CDR3 is TGCGCCAGCAGCTTGGATCCGGGAAAAGAGACCCAGTACTTC. Translating gives CASSLDPGKETQYF.

This sequence joins TRBV3-1 (or the pseudogene TRBV3-2) and TRBJ1-6, with D unresolved. CDR1 and CDR2 from the germline V gene are LGHDT and YNNKEL (reference sequence). V lost 0 bases and J lost 3, with 6 bases in between. The CDR3 sequence is 15 residues long. The CDR3 loop is CASSQDSFYNSPLHF. In nucleotides, the CDR3 is TGTGCCAGCAGCCAAGACAGTTTCTATAATTCACCCCTCCACTTT.

The chain couples TRBV13 to TRBJ1-2; no reliable D call. Germline CDR1 and CDR2: PRHDT and FYEKMQ (reference sequence). There are 14 residues in the CDR3. The V and J ends lost 2 bases and 4 bases respectively, with 11 bases between them. The CDR3 nucleotides are TGTGCCAGCAGCTTAAGAGCCGGCGGCTATGGCTACACCTTC. As protein: CASSLRAGGYGYTF.

The chain joins TRBV6-5 to TRBJ1-2; tentative D call: TRBD1 (6 bases). This CDR3 is built from 16 residues. Germline CDR1 reads MNHEY; CDR2 reads SVGAGI. Deletions cut 4 bases from V and 0 bases from J, with 15 bases between. As DNA, the CDR3 is TGTGCCAGCAGTTGGTCGGGAGGGGGAGCTAACTATGGCTACACCTTC. This translates into CASSWSGGGANYGYTF.

This chain joins TRBV5-4 and TRBJ2-1, with 11 bases fitting TRBD2. Germline V lookup: CDR1 SGHNT, CDR2 YYREEE (reference sequence). The CDR3 is made up of 15 amino acids. V was clipped by 0 bases and J by 7 bases; unmatched bases: 3. The CDR3 reads CASSLVSGGANEQFF. DNA for the CDR3: TGTGCCAGCAGCTTGGTTAGCGGGGGGGCGAATGAGCAGTTCTTC.

The chain links TRBV6-5 to TRBJ1-6; TRBD1 matches at 7 bases. CDR1 MNHEY and CDR2 SVGAGI come from the germline V gene. Trimming took 6 bases from V and 7 from J; bases not matched to a gene: 9. The CDR3 is 15 amino acids. The CDR3 region is CASSPLDRPNSPLHF. The DNA of the CDR3 is TGTGCCAGCAGCCCCCTGGACAGGCCCAATTCACCCCTCCACTTT.

This chain uses TRBV3-1 (or the pseudogene TRBV3-2) with TRBJ2-4, with 9 bases fitting TRBD2. CDR1 is LGHDT, CDR2 YNNKEL, per germline (reference sequence). This CDR3 region has 18 residues. Trimming cost V 0 bases and J 0 bases; bases outside gene matches: 6. The CDR3 reads CASSQDRCSGGAKNIQYF. The CDR3 region has the DNA TGTGCCAGCAGCCAAGATCGATGTAGCGGGGGAGCCAAAAACATTCAGTACTTC.

The rearrangement joins TRBV19 to TRBJ2-3, with 9 bases identical to TRBD1. The J segment lost 3 bases and the V segment lost 3 bases, leaving 4 bases of the junction unmatched. The CDR3 is 15 residues long. The germline V gene has CDR1 LNHDA and CDR2 SQIVND (reference sequence). This CDR3 is CASSIGTGMTDTQYF. The CDR3 DNA reads TGTGCCAGTAGTATTGGGACAGGGATGACAGATACGCAGTATTTT.